This is a list of T cell receptor beta chains from one sample in a study of primary melanoma T cells and metastatic recurrence. Assay: immunoSEQ multiplex PCR; the TCRdb copy retains only in-frame clones and omits some. The profile covers 2,000 to 2,500 clones, with 71% appearing a single time and around 27% taken by the ten largest. The sample taken for sequencing was melanoma tumor tissue. These receptors originate from a human donor with melanoma. Each CDR3 is given with its conserved first and last residue. A D gene is named only where the DNA matches it firmly.

CDR3 protein,V gene,D gene
CASSLPKGGRGTDTQYF,TRBV11-3,.
CASSLTGVEQYF,TRBV6-8,.
CSVEDGTGNTEAFF,TRBV29-1,TRBD1
CASSLEGLGREQYF,TRBV28,TRBD2
CASSPEINNEQFF,TRBV6-8,.
CASSLGTSMSPEQFF,TRBV28,.
CASSSLGTSGGAKQYF,TRBV7-8,TRBD2
CASTQAGIGQPQHF,TRBV6-8,.
CASSLGPSYEQYF,TRBV6-8,.
CASSLSQGYEQYF,TRBV23-1,.
CASSSPPRVRSNQPQHF,TRBV28,.
CAISELAGYEKLFF,TRBV10-3,.
CASSEAVSVLGNEQYF,TRBV6-1,.
CASSVGLAGEAYNEQFF,TRBV11-3,TRBD2
CASGPRQGTEAFF,TRBV6-8,TRBD1
CASSPVLDRYEQYF,TRBV28,.
CASSPDRSSGNTIYF,TRBV28,.
CASSETDRAPFYGYTF,TRBV5-1,TRBD1
CASSIRGSTDTQYF,TRBV19,.
CASSSRGKMNNEQFF,TRBV11-3,.
CASSWGGLGQPQHF,TRBV28,.
CASSEGHPRGAFF,TRBV10-2,.
CAWSVVGLGYGYTF,TRBV30,.
CAWGRQGVGTEAFF,TRBV30,TRBD1
CSVEVNSDTQYF,TRBV29-1,.
CAWSRWQGSYEQYF,TRBV30,.
CASSYSGEQVF,TRBV6-7,.
CASSPAGANVLTF,TRBV12-1,.
CASSLVLRPIYTDTQYF,TRBV11-3,.
CASSPSGAVYVTQYF,TRBV11-3,TRBD2
CASSLVQGANYGYTF,TRBV5-1,TRBD1
CASSPSGAPYEQYF,TRBV18,.
CASSSATSGRYEQYF,TRBV28,TRBD2
CASSEGTTRETQYF,TRBV6-8,.
CASTSGLEGYNEQFF,TRBV28,TRBD2
CASTPGQPGSGNTIYF,TRBV6-8,TRBD1
CASSLAPANTGELFF,TRBV5-1,.
CATSRENRGRNSNQPQHF,TRBV15,TRBD1
CASSLSDSRVTEAFF,TRBV11-3,.
CSEPGPIPFGSIRTQYF,TRBV29-1,.
CASSLEGSNTEAFF,TRBV11-3,.
CASSLSPGRFYEQYF,TRBV7-4,.
CASSLAGVLYEQYF,TRBV6-8,TRBD2
CASASGYGANVLTF,TRBV19,.
CASSLAPAGRPLSLSTDTQYF,TRBV7-2,.